A single sample is the source of the 17 T cell receptor beta chains below, sequenced in a study of vaccination and CD4 T cells after COVID-19. Sequencing of cultured CD4+ T cell DNA used the Oncomine TCR Beta short-read assay. TCRdb reprocessed the PCR reads via MiXCR and lists one record per CDR3 protein. The table lists 3,500 to 5,000 distinct CDR3 sequences, 20% to 25% of them singletons. As to treatment: 10-day PBMC culture with coronavirus spike peptide pools or control peptides (ViraFEST assay). No antigen is known for these receptors. Specimen: CD4+ T cells from blood, cultured in vitro, collected after SARS-CoV-2 vaccination. The receptors here all came from a human donor who had recovered from COVID-19.

The chain uses TRBV19 and TRBJ2-1; 13 bases fit TRBD2. The germline CDR1 and CDR2 sequences are LNHDA and SQIVND (reference sequence). CDR3 length: 16 residues. V was pared by 3 bases and J by 10 bases, with 9 bases of the junction left unmatched. The chain's CDR3 is CASSIGTSGVEGEQFF. The CDR3 DNA is TGTGCCAGTAGTATCGGGACTAGCGGGGTCGAGGGAGAGCAGTTCTTC.

There are many counts of this clonotype. The genes are TRBV6-5 and TRBJ1-5; TRBD1 might be the D (5 bases). Germline-derived CDR1 and CDR2 are MNHEY and SVGAGI. The CDR3 contains 15 residues. V shed 4 bases and J shed 6 bases, with 16 bases lying between them. The CDR3 reads CASSSSGPPGQPQHF. The CDR3 bases are TGTGCCAGCAGTTCCTCGGGACCCCCAGGTCAGCCCCAGCATTTT.

This clonotype is classed as medium-sized. The genes are TRBV7-2 and TRBJ2-7; 8 bases agree with TRBD1. The CDR3 has 13 amino acids. Looked up from germline, CDR1 is SGHTA and CDR2 is FQGNSA. V was clipped by 1 base and J by 6 bases; unmatched bases: 2. The CDR3 here is CASSLDRGTEQYF. DNA for the CDR3: TGTGCCAGCAGCTTAGACAGGGGGACCGAGCAGTACTTC.

This clonotype has more than one count but fewer than ten. J is TRBJ2-1 and V is TRBV20-1; no firm D call. The germline V and J ends were trimmed by 0 bases and 8 bases, with 8 bases remaining between them. Germline V gene sequence: CDR1 DFQATT, CDR2 SNEGSKA (reference sequence). CDR3 length: 12 residues. The CDR3 nucleotides are TGCAGTGCTAGAGATTTCTCTTATGAGCAGTTCTTC. This encodes CSARDFSYEQFF.

This clonotype was observed a few times. The chain combines TRBV20-1 with TRBJ2-2, with unresolved D. Germline CDR1 and CDR2: DFQATT and SNEGSKA (reference sequence). V was clipped by 7 bases and J by 0 bases, with 9 bases between them. This CDR3 comprises 13 residues. The CDR3 sequence: CSGERPNTGELFF. As DNA, the CDR3 is TGCAGTGGGGAACGCCCGAACACCGGGGAGCTGTTTTTT.

This clonotype has only one observation. A read error may account for a junction end that differs from germline. The rearrangement joins TRBV12-3 or TRBV12-4 to TRBJ2-7, with TRBD1 matching over 8 bases. The CDR3 totals 12 residues. The CDR3 protein is CASSFMGQAFHF. CDR3 nucleotide sequence: TGTGCCAGCAGTTTTATGGGACAGGCGTTTCACTTC.

V and J are TRBV5-6 and TRBJ2-7, with D maybe TRBD2 (6 bases). Germline V CDR1 and CDR2: SGHDT, YYEEEE. Trimming left V 1 base short and J 0 bases short, with 11 bases between. The CDR3 extends over 15 amino acids. CDR3 in DNA: TGTGCCAGCAGCTTGCTGAACGGGGGCTCCTACGAGCAGTACTTC. As protein: CASSLLNGGSYEQYF.

A word on this clonotype: One base away lies a much larger clone, so this may be a sequencing read error. The CDR3 sequence is CSVPSGGPQEAQYF. The CDR3 DNA sequence: TGCAGCGTTCCTAGCGGGGGGCCTCAAGAGGCCCAGTACTTC. The gene calls are TRBV29-1 and TRBJ2-5; TRBD2 aligns across 11 bases. Germline V gene data show CDR1 as SQVTM and CDR2 as ANQGSEA. This CDR3 contains 14 residues. The whole variable domain, filled in from reference TRBV29-1 and TRBJ2-5, reads SAVISQKPSRDICQRGTSLTIQCQVDSQVTMMFWYRQQPGQSLTLIATANQGSEATYESGFVIDKFPISRPNLTFSTLTVSNMSPEDSSIYLCSVPSGGPQEAQYFGPGTRLLVL.

This clonotype was seen a few times. V usage is TRBV19 and J usage is TRBJ1-2; D remains unclear. Germline V gene lookup returns CDR1 LNHDA and CDR2 SQIVND (reference sequence). The CDR3 loop spans 12 amino acids. Trimming cost V 3 bases and J 7 bases, with 9 bases left between them. CDR3 nucleotide sequence: TGTGCCAGTAGTATGCGTGAGATTGGCTACACCTTC. Its translation: CASSMREIGYTF.

This chain uses TRBV5-4 with TRBJ1-2; a possible D gene is TRBD1 (5 bases). The CDR3 contains 13 residues. Germline CDR1 reads SGHNT; CDR2 reads YYREEE (reference sequence). V was cut by 2 bases and J by 2 bases, with 7 bases left in between. The CDR3: CASSLDSNYGYTF. CDR3 bases: TGTGCCAGCAGCTTAGACAGCAACTATGGCTACACCTTC.

By its share, this clonotype is medium-sized (0.01 to 0.1%). J is TRBJ1-5 and V is TRBV28, with 8 bases fitting TRBD1. The trim removed 4 bases at V and 10 bases at J, leaving 3 bases unmatched. The CDR3 consists of 12 residues. Looked up from germline, CDR1 is MDHEN and CDR2 is SYDVKM. CDR3 in DNA: TGTGCCAGCAGTTCCAGGGGGCAACCCCAGCATTTT. Its protein is CASSSRGQPQHF.

The chain has TRBV7-9 and TRBJ1-1; D ambiguous. The CDR3 spans 12 residues. The V and J ends lost 4 bases and 2 bases respectively, with 5 bases between them. The germline CDR1 and CDR2 sequences are SEHNR and FQNEAQ (reference sequence). The CDR3 region is CASSSQNTEAFF. Here the CDR3 DNA reads TGTGCCAGCAGCTCCCAAAACACTGAAGCTTTCTTT.

This clonotype was recorded at least ten times. The chain uses TRBV7-3 and TRBJ1-1, with D unresolved. CDR1 is SGHTA, CDR2 FQGTGA, per germline. The CDR3 is 12 residues long. V lost 3 bases and J 4 bases, leaving 6 bases between the germline ends. The DNA of the CDR3 is TGTGCCAGCAGCTTGGCAGTCACTGAAGCTTTCTTT. Its protein product is CASSLAVTEAFF.

This clonotype was picked up many times. The J gene is TRBJ2-7, the V gene TRBV27, with 10 bases matching TRBD2. This CDR3 is built from 16 residues. The junction had 11 bases not matched to a gene; V was cut back by 6 bases and J by 3 bases. CDR1 MNHEY and CDR2 SMNVEV come from the germline V gene (reference sequence). The CDR3 DNA follows: TGTGCCAGCAGCGTACGGCTAGCGGGGGATCACTACGAGCAGTACTTC. Residues: CASSVRLAGDHYEQYF.

The chain uses TRBV7-7 and TRBJ2-7, with TRBD2 matching 8 bases. This CDR3 region has 12 residues. Germline CDR1 SSHAT, CDR2 FNYEAQ (reference sequence). V lost 4 bases and J lost 6; bases outside the gene matches: 2. The DNA for the CDR3 is TGTGCCAGCAGCTCCGCGGGGGGCGAGCAGTACTTC. It is translated as CASSSAGGEQYF.

The CDR3, as DNA: TGTGCCAGCACCCGAGGAGTGACAGGTACCCTCTCCGATGGCTACACCTTC. Protein: CASTRGVTGTLSDGYTF. This chain connects TRBV2 to TRBJ1-2; tentatively, D is TRBD1 (6 bases). The ends were cut back, 7 bases at V and 6 bases at J, with 27 bases in the middle. Germline V lookup: CDR1 SNHLY, CDR2 FYNNEI. The CDR3 has 17 amino acids.

This clonotype is judged medium-sized (0.01 to 0.1%). The chain carries TRBV7-2 and TRBJ2-1; 10 positions agree with TRBD2. Trimming cost V 1 base and J 5 bases; bases outside gene matches: 8. Germline V gives CDR1 SGHTA, CDR2 FQGNSA. This CDR3 spans 17 amino acids. The DNA of the CDR3 is TGTGCCAGCAGCTTAGGTGTAGCGGGGGGCCTCCACAATGAGCAGTTCTTC. Protein: CASSLGVAGGLHNEQFF.